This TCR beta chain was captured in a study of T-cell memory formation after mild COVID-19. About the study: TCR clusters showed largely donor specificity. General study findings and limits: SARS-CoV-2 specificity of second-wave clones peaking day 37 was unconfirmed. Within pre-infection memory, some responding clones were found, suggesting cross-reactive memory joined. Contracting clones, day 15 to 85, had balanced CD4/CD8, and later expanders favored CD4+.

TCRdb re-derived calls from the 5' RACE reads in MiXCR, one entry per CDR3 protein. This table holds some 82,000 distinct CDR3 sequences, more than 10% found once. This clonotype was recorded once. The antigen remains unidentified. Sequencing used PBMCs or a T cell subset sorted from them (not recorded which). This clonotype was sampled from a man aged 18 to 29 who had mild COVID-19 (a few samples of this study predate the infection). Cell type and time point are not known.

This chain's CDR3 is CASSSTGLGSTDTQYF. The DNA for the CDR3 is TGTGCCAGCAGTTCTACCGGGTTGGGGAGCACAGATACGCAGTATTTT. J is TRBJ2-3 and V is TRBV12-3 or TRBV12-4; unclear D gene. The germline V and J ends were trimmed by 4 bases and 0 bases, with 14 bases remaining between them. The CDR3 extends over 16 amino acids.